These 12 T cell receptor beta chains were sequenced from one sample in a study of blood T cell repertoires in COVID-19 (dated by TCRdb to the early 2020s). The library was obtained by the immunoSEQ multiplex PCR assay. In TCRdb, the immuneACCESS table is reduced to in-frame sequences with V and J assigned. These tables do not hold every clone; where another copy was compared, an unresolved V gene accounts for under half, and the others remain unexplained. The sample includes approximately 82,000 clones, with approximately 80% observed a single time. Together, the top ten hold roughly an eighth of the sample. Sequenced material: peripheral blood. These receptors were collected from a human donor in a cohort sampled during active COVID-19.

The V and J genes are TRBV7-2 and TRBJ1-2; the match to TRBD1 covers 7 bases. J gave up 4 bases and V 2 bases, and 1 base lay outside the gene matches. Germline V lookup: CDR1 SGHTA, CDR2 FQGNSA. The CDR3 is made up of 13 amino acids. The DNA of the CDR3 is TGTGCCAGCAGCTTACAGGGGGTCTATGGCTACACCTTC. Protein sequence: CASSLQGVYGYTF. Drawing the rest from reference TRBV7-2 and TRBJ1-2, the complete variable domain is GAGVSQSPSNKVTEKGKDVELRCDPISGHTALYWYRQSLGQGLEFLIYFQGNSAPDKSGLPSDRFSAERTGGSVSTLTIQRTQQEDSAVYLCASSLQGVYGYTFGSGTRLTVV.

This clone has a handful of counts. The V gene is TRBV6-2 or TRBV6-3, the J gene TRBJ2-1, with D possibly being TRBD1 (5 bases). The V end was cut by 4 bases, the J end by 5 bases, with 15 bases between. The CDR3 has 15 amino acids. The germline gives CDR1 MNHEY, CDR2 SVGEGT. DNA of the CDR3: TGTGCCAGCAGTTCCCCACACAGGCATGACAATGAGCAGTTCTTC. Translation gives CASSSPHRHDNEQFF.

The V gene is TRBV15, the J gene TRBJ2-2; D gene ambiguous. V was clipped by 0 bases and J by 0 bases, with 8 bases between them. There are 16 residues in the CDR3. Germline CDR1 reads LNHNV; CDR2 reads YYDKDF (reference sequence). Written as DNA, the CDR3 is TGTGCCACCAGCAGAGATGGCGGAGCGAACACCGGGGAGCTGTTTTTT. This translates into CATSRDGGANTGELFF.

In this sample, this clone turned up once. V usage is TRBV19 and J usage is TRBJ1-5; no reliable D call. CDR1 LNHDA and CDR2 SQIVND come from the germline V gene (reference sequence). The CDR3 is 14 residues long. Trimming took 3 bases from V and 0 from J, leaving 6 bases between them. Written as DNA, the CDR3 is TGTGCCAGTAGTATTGAGAGTAGCAATCAGCCCCAGCATTTT. This codes for CASSIESSNQPQHF.

The CDR3 is CASSRDRVTDTQYF. Written as DNA, the CDR3 is TGTGCCAGCAGCCGGGACAGAGTCACAGATACGCAGTATTTT. This rearrangement joins TRBV14 to TRBJ2-3; 7 bases fit TRBD1. Germline CDR1 reads SGHDN; CDR2 reads FVKESK. After removal of 4 bases from V and 2 bases from J, the junction contained 3 bases not matched to a gene. The CDR3 is 14 amino acids.

On this clone: Other DNA sequences in the sample encode the same CDR3. The chain uses TRBV9 and TRBJ1-3; D not certain. Germline V gene lookup returns CDR1 SGDLS and CDR2 YYNGEE. V dropped 0 bases and J dropped 0 bases, with 7 bases sitting between them. The CDR3 runs 15 residues. CDR3 protein: CASSVDHSSGNTIYF. CDR3 sequence (DNA): TGTGCCAGCAGCGTAGACCACAGCTCTGGAAACACCATATATTTT. Full variable domain (remainder filled in from reference TRBV9 and TRBJ1-3): DSGVTQTPKHLITATGQRVTLRCSPRSGDLSVYWYQQSLDQGLQFLIQYYNGEERAKGNILERFSAQQFPDLHSELNLSSLELGDSALYFCASSVDHSSGNTIYFGEGSWLTVV.

The J gene is TRBJ2-3, the V gene TRBV10-2, with D tentatively TRBD1 (6 bases). Germline CDR1 is WSHSY and CDR2 is SAAADI. The CDR3 consists of 16 residues. Trimming removed 3 bases at V and 0 bases at J, with 13 bases between. The CDR3, as DNA: TGCGCCAGCAGTGATTTTGGGACAAGAAGCACAGATACGCAGTATTTT. Encoded protein: CASSDFGTRSTDTQYF.

This clone was seen a few times. The gene calls are TRBV2 and TRBJ1-3; D is uncertain. The CDR3 contains 16 residues. Trimming took 5 bases from V and 1 from J, leaving 15 bases between them. Germline values: CDR1 SNHLY, CDR2 FYNNEI. The DNA of the CDR3 is TGTGCCAGCAGTCCACCCCCGCGGGGATCTGGAAACACCATATATTTT. Amino acids: CASSPPPRGSGNTIYF.

The chain is built from TRBV19 and TRBJ2-3; perhaps TRBD2 as D (7 bases). The ends were cut back, 5 bases at V and 5 bases at J, with 17 bases in the middle. Germline-derived CDR1 and CDR2 are LNHDA and SQIVND (reference sequence). This CDR3 is built from 15 residues. The CDR3 loop is CASSDPGGQGDTQYF. CDR3 in DNA: TGTGCCAGTAGTGACCCGGGGGGCCAGGGAGATACGCAGTATTTT.

J is TRBJ1-4 and V is TRBV6-5; D remains ambiguous. Between the trimmed V and J ends, which lost 8 bases and 4 bases, there was a span of 14 bases. This CDR3 is 14 amino acids long. Looked up from germline, CDR1 is MNHEY and CDR2 is SVGAGI. CDR3 sequence: CASEPIRLNEKLFF. The CDR3 coding sequence is TGTGCCAGCGAACCCATCCGACTTAATGAAAAACTGTTTTTT.

This chain links TRBV29-1 with TRBJ2-7, with D perhaps TRBD2 (5 bases). This CDR3 spans 12 amino acids. Germline V CDR1 and CDR2: SQVTM, ANQGSEA. V dropped 5 bases and J dropped 5 bases, with 13 bases sitting between them. CDR3 amino acids: CSVQFGVNEQYF. The CDR3 DNA reads TGCAGCGTTCAATTCGGGGTTAACGAGCAGTACTTC.

This clone was detected a few times. The V call is TRBV7-2, the J call TRBJ2-7; no definite D call. Germline V gene lookup returns CDR1 SGHTA and CDR2 FQGNSA. The V and J ends lost 3 bases and 0 bases respectively, with 9 bases between them. This CDR3 is 14 amino acids long. CDR3 bases: TGTGCCAGCAGCTTTCTTAGGAGCTCCTACGAGCAGTACTTC. Translating it yields CASSFLRSSYEQYF.